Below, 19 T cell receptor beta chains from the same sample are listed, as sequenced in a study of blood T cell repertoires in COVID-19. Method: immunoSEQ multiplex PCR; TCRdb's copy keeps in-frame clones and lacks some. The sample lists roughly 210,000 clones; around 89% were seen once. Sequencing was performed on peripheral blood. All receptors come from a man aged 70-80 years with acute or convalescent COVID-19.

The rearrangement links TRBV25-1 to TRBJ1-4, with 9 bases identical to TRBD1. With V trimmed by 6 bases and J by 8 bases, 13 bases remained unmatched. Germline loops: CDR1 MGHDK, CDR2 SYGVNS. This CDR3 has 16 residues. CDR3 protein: CASSPSRGTGMEKLFF. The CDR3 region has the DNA TGTGCCAGCAGCCCCAGCCGTGGGACAGGGATGGAAAAACTGTTTTTT.

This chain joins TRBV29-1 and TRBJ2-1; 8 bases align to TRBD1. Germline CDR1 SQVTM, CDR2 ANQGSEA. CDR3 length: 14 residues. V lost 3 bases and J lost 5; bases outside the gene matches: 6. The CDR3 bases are TGCAGCGTTGATAAGGGACAGGAGGACAATGAGCAGTTCTTC. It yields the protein CSVDKGQEDNEQFF.

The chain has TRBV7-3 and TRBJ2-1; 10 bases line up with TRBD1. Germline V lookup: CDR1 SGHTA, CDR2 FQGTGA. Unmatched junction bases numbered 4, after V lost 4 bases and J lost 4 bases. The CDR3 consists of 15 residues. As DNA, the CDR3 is TGTGCCAGCAGCTGGACAGGGGGTTCTTACAATGAGCAGTTCTTC. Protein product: CASSWTGGSYNEQFF.

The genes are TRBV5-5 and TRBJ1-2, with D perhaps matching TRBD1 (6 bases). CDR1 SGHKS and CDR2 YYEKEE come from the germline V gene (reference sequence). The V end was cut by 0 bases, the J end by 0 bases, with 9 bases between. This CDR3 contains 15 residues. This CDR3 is CASSLGTDPNYGYTF. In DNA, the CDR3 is TGTGCCAGCAGCTTGGGGACAGACCCTAACTATGGCTACACCTTC.

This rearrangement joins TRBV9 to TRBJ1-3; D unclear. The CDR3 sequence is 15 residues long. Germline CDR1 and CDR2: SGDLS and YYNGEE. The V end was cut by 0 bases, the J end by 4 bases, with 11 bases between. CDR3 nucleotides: TGTGCCAGCAGCGTAGGCGGGAGGTACGGAAACACCATATATTTT. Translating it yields CASSVGGRYGNTIYF.

The CDR3 reads CASSPDRGLYGYTF. In DNA, the CDR3 is TGTGCCAGCTCACCGGACAGGGGGCTCTATGGCTACACCTTC. This sequence joins TRBV18 and TRBJ1-2; 11 nucleotides match TRBD1. Losses at the gene ends were 3 bases for V and 4 bases for J; bases not matched to a gene: 1. The V gene's germline CDR1 is KGHSH and CDR2 LQKENI. The CDR3 has 14 residues.

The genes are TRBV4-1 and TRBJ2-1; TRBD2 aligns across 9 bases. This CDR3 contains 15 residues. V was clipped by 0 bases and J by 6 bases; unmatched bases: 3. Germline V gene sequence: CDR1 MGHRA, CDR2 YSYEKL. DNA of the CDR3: TGCGCCAGCAGCCAAGATCCAGCGGGAGGCAATGAGCAGTTCTTC. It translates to CASSQDPAGGNEQFF.

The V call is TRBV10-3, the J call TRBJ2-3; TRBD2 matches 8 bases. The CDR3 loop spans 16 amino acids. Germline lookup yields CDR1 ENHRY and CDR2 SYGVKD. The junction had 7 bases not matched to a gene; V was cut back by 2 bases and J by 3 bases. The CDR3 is CAISEGLAGTTDTQYF. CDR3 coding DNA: TGTGCCATCAGTGAGGGCCTAGCGGGCACGACAGATACGCAGTATTTT.

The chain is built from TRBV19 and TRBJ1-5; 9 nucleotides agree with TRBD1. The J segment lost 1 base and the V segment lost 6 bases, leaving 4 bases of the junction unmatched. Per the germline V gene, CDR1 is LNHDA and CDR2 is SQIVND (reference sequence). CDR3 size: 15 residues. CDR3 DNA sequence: TGTGCCAGTAGAGCGACAGGGGGGAGCAATCAGCCCCAGCATTTT. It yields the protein CASRATGGSNQPQHF.

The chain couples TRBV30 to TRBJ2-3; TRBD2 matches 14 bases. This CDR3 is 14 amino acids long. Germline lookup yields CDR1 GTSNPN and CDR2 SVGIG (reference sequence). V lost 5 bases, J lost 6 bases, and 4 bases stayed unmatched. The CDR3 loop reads CAWRLAGGGDTQYF. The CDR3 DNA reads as TGTGCCTGGCGACTAGCGGGAGGGGGGGATACGCAGTATTTT.

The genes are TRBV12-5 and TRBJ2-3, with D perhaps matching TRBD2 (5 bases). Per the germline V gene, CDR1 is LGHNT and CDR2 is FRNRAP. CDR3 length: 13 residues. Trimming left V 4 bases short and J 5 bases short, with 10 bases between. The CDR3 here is CASGSDRGDTQYF. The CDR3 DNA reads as TGTGCTAGTGGTTCGGACCGGGGAGATACGCAGTATTTT.

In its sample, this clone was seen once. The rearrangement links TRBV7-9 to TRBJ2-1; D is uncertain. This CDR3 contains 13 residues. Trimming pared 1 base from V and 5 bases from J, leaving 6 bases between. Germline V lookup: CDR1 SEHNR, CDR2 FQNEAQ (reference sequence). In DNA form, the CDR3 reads TGTGCCAGCAGCTTAGGGCTTAACAATGAGCAGTTCTTC. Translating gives CASSLGLNNEQFF.

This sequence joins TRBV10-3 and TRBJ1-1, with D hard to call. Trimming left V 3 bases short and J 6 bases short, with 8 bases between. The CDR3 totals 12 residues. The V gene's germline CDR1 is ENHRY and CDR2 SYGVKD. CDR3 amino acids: CAISEGSAEAFF. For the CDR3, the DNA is TGTGCCATCAGTGAAGGGAGCGCTGAAGCTTTCTTT.

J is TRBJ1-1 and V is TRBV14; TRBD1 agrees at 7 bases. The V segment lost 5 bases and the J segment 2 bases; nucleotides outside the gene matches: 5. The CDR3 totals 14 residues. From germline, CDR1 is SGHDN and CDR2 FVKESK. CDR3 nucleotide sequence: TGTGCCAGCAGCAAATACAGGGGAAACACTGAAGCTTTCTTT. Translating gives CASSKYRGNTEAFF.

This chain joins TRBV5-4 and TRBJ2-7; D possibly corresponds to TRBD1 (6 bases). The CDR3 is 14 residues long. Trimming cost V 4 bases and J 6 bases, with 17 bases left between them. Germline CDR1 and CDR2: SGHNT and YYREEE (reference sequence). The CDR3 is CASSIGQTFSEQYF. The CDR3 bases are TGTGCCAGCAGCATTGGACAGACCTTCTCCGAGCAGTACTTC.

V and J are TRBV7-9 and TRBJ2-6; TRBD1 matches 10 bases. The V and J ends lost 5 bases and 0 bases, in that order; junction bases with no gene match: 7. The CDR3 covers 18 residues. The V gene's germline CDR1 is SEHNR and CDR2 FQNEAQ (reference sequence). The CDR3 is CASSPPGQGVSGANVLTF. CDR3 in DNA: TGTGCCAGCAGCCCTCCCGGACAGGGGGTCTCTGGGGCCAACGTCCTGACTTTC.

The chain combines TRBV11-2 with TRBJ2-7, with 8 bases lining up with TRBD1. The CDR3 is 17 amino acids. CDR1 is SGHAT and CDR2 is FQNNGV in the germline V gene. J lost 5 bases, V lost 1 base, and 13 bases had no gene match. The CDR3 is CASSLASRDRIFDEQYF. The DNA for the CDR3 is TGTGCCAGCAGCTTAGCCAGCCGGGACAGGATTTTCGACGAGCAGTACTTC.

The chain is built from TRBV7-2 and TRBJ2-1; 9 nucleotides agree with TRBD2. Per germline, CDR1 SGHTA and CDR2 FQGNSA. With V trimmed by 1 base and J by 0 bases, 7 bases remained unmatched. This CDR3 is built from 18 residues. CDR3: CASSLEVLAGTSYNEQFF. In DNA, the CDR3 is TGTGCCAGCAGCTTAGAGGTTCTAGCGGGAACCTCCTACAATGAGCAGTTCTTC.

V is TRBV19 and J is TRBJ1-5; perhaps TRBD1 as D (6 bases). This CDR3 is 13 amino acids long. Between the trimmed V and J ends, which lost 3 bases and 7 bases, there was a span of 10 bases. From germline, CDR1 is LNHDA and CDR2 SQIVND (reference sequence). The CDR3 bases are TGTGCCAGTAGTATGGGGGGGCGGCAGCCCCAGCATTTT. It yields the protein CASSMGGRQPQHF.